A selection of T cell receptor beta chains follows, all from one sample in a study of T cell responses to AZD1222 COVID-19 vaccine. Sequencing was performed with immunoSEQ multiplex PCR; in TCRdb, only in-frame clones are kept and a portion is missing. The sample includes approximately 130,000 clones, over 90% of them seen just once. The specimen comprised peripheral blood, sampled on day 0 of AZD1222 vaccination. Receptors originate from an adult in good health. The CDR3 runs from the conserved cysteine through the conserved F or W. The order of the fields is D gene, clone size, V gene, J gene, CDR3 DNA, CDR3 protein. D genes are given only for firm matches. Expanded clones get a size class; other rows say once, few or many, or leave the size out.

>TRBD1|-|TRBV5-5|TRBJ1-2
TGTGCCAGCAGCTTGGGCCCAAGGGACAGTTACTATGGCTACACCTTC
CASSLGPRDSYYGYTF
>-|-|TRBV9|TRBJ2-4
TGTGCCAGCAGCTTGACAGGTTATGACATTCAGTACTTC
CASSLTGYDIQYF
>TRBD2|-|TRBV9|TRBJ2-1
TGTGCCAGCAGCTCAGGACTAGCGGGGTACAATGAGCAGTTCTTC
CASSSGLAGYNEQFF
>-|-|TRBV10-3|TRBJ1-1
TGTGCCACCAGCCCGGGACAACTTATGAACACTGAAGCTTTCTTT
CATSPGQLMNTEAFF
>-|-|TRBV10-2|TRBJ2-7
TGCGCCAGCAGAAACCGGGACCCACGCCACGAGCAGTACTTC
CASRNRDPRHEQYF
>-|-|TRBV2|TRBJ1-1
TGTGCCAGCAGCACATCAAGGCTGAACACTGAAGCTTTCTTT
CASSTSRLNTEAFF
>TRBD1|-|TRBV5-1|TRBJ2-7
TGCGCCAGCAGCCCCTCAGGGGGCCTGACCTACGAGCAGTACTTC
CASSPSGGLTYEQYF
>-|-|TRBV7-9|TRBJ2-1
TGTGCCAGCAGCTCCACAGGATTTACTTACAATGAGCAGTTCTTC
CASSSTGFTYNEQFF
>-|-|TRBV7-2|TRBJ1-3
TGTGCCAGCAGCACACAGGCGGGCTCTGGAAACACCATATATTTT
CASSTQAGSGNTIYF
>-|-|TRBV2|TRBJ1-2
TGTGCCAGCAGCGCTTGGGACACACGTAGCTATGGCTACACCTTC
CASSAWDTRSYGYTF
>TRBD1|-|TRBV27|TRBJ2-3
TGTGCCAGCAGGCGGACAGGGATAAGACAAGATACGCAGTATTTT
CASRRTGIRQDTQYF
>TRBD2|-|TRBV29-1|TRBJ2-2
TGCAGCGTTGCGACTAGCGGGGGCGACGGGGAGCTGTTTTTT
CSVATSGGDGELFF
>TRBD1|-|TRBV2|TRBJ1-2
TGTGCCAGCAGCCTCCAGGGGGCTTGCACCTTC
CASSLQGACTF
>TRBD1|-|TRBV5-1|TRBJ1-5
TGCGCCAGCAGCCGCGGACAGGGAAGTTGGCCCCAGCATTTT
CASSRGQGSWPQHF
>-|-|TRBV5-6|TRBJ1-2
TGTGCCAGCAGCTTGGGAATCCCCGGCTACACCTTC
CASSLGIPGYTF
>TRBD1|-|TRBV6-5|TRBJ1-4
TGTGCCAGCAGCTCTTTCACCGGGACAGGGTGGCTGTTTTTT
CASSSFTGTGWLFF
>-|-|TRBV29-1|TRBJ2-3
TGCAGCGTTGGGGACACCGTCACAGATACGCAGTATTTT
CSVGDTVTDTQYF
>-|-|TRBV6-5|TRBJ1-1
TGTGCCAGCAGCAGAGATATCATGAACACTGAAGCTTTCTTT
CASSRDIMNTEAFF
>-|-|TRBV9|TRBJ1-5
TGTGCCAGCAGCGTAGAAGTCGGTCAGCCCCAGCATTTT
CASSVEVGQPQHF
>-|-|TRBV28|TRBJ1-1
TGTGCCAGCAGTTCTGCAGGCTCATTGAACACTGAAGCTTTCTTT
CASSSAGSLNTEAFF
>TRBD1|-|TRBV2|TRBJ1-4
TGTGCCAGCAGGGAACAGGGGGCACGGGAAAAACTGTTTTTT
CASREQGAREKLFF
>-|-|TRBV12-3/TRBV12-4|TRBJ1-1
TGTGCCAGCAGCTGGGGACAGAACACTGAAGCTTTCTTT
CASSWGQNTEAFF
>-|-|TRBV7-9|TRBJ1-1
TGTGCCAGCAGCTTCTGGGGTATCGGCACTGAAGCTTTCTTT
CASSFWGIGTEAFF
>-|once|TRBV18|TRBJ2-3
TGTGCCAGCTCACCATCCATCGTAGGTAGCGGAGGCACAGATACGCAGTATTTT
CASSPSIVGSGGTDTQYF
>TRBD1|-|TRBV7-9|TRBJ2-2
TGTGCCAGCAGCCCTTCGGGACAGGCGAACACCGGGGAGCTGTTTTTT
CASSPSGQANTGELFF
>-|-|TRBV7-9|TRBJ2-3
TGTGCCAGCAGCTTAAGTTTCAGCGCAGATACGCAGTATTTT
CASSLSFSADTQYF
>-|-|TRBV4-1|TRBJ1-1
TGCGCCAGCAGCCAAGTCCCCCTCAAAGGAGACACTGAAGCTTTCTTT
CASSQVPLKGDTEAFF
>-|-|TRBV20-1|TRBJ1-5
TGCAGTGCTGGGAGGGAACTGACCCAGCATTTT
CSAGRELTQHF
>-|few|TRBV30|TRBJ1-3
TGTGCCTGGGCTATGACAGGCTCTGGAAACACCATATATTTT
CAWAMTGSGNTIYF
>-|-|TRBV15|TRBJ1-5
TGTGCCACCAGCAGAGATGGGGGTTGGGGTCAGCCCCAGCATTTT
CATSRDGGWGQPQHF
>-|-|TRBV19|TRBJ2-6
TGTGCCAGTAGTGCACAACATGGGTTGGCAGGGGCCAACGTCCTGACTTTC
CASSAQHGLAGANVLTF
>TRBD1|-|TRBV6-5|TRBJ2-7
TGTGCCAGCAGAACGGACAGGGGTTCCTACGAGCAGTACTTC
CASRTDRGSYEQYF
>TRBD2|-|TRBV7-2|TRBJ2-5
TGTGCCAGCAGCCAATTTATTAGCGGGGGCGTTGAGACCCAGTACTTC
CASSQFISGGVETQYF
>-|-|TRBV4-1|TRBJ1-5
TGCGCCAGCAGCCTCACCCGGGACAAAGTTGCTAGCAATCAGCCCCAGCATTTT
CASSLTRDKVASNQPQHF
>-|once|TRBV6-5|TRBJ1-2
TGTGCCAGCACCCGTCGGACGGCAGATTATGGCTACACCTTC
CASTRRTADYGYTF